One sample yielded the 15 T cell receptor beta chains listed below, sequenced in a study of cytomegalovirus exposure and HLA in healthy donors. A multiplex PCR was run with 60 Vbeta primers and 13 Jbeta primers. Sequenced by immunoSEQ multiplex PCR; TCRdb stores in-frame clones only, minus some. This table has about 140,000 clones, more than 75% appearing once. Material: PBMCs. These receptors came from a man aged 50 to 59 in good health and CMV-seronegative.

V is TRBV5-1 and J is TRBJ2-7, with 12 positions matching TRBD2. This CDR3 contains 15 residues. With 0 bases clipped from V and 6 bases from J, the junction kept 4 bases outside the gene matches. CDR1 and CDR2 from the germline V gene are SGHRS and YFSETQ. CDR3 sequence reads: CASSLGLAGEGEQYF. The CDR3 DNA is TGCGCCAGCAGCTTGGGACTAGCGGGAGAGGGCGAGCAGTACTTC.

The chain employs TRBV30 and TRBJ2-7, with 10 bases that match TRBD2. Germline V gives CDR1 GTSNPN, CDR2 SVGIG (reference sequence). This CDR3 spans 15 amino acids. V lost 3 bases and J lost 2; bases outside the gene matches: 7. Written as DNA, the CDR3 is TGTGCCTGGAGGGATTTAGCGGGGGGCGCCTACGAGCAGTACTTC. Its translation: CAWRDLAGGAYEQYF.

The chain couples TRBV25-1 to TRBJ2-1; TRBD2 is a possible D gene (5 bases). Germline V gene lookup returns CDR1 MGHDK and CDR2 SYGVNS. Trimming shortened V by 6 bases and J by 6 bases, and 15 bases separated the two germline ends. The CDR3 is made up of 14 amino acids. The CDR3 loop is CASRDAGRFNEQFF. CDR3 nucleotides: TGTGCCAGCAGGGATGCGGGTCGGTTCAATGAGCAGTTCTTC.

The chain joins TRBV25-1 to TRBJ1-1; TRBD1 matches 9 bases. The CDR3 runs to 15 residues. J was trimmed by 1 base and V by 7 bases; bases with no gene match: 7. The germline gives CDR1 MGHDK, CDR2 SYGVNS. In nucleotides, the CDR3 is TGTGCCAGCATCCCGCGGGGACAGGGGAACACTGAAGCTTTCTTT. Residues: CASIPRGQGNTEAFF. Filled out from reference TRBV25-1 and TRBJ1-1, the complete variable domain reads EADIYQTPRYLVIGTGKKITLECSQTMGHDKMYWYQQDPGMELHLIHYSYGVNSTEKGDLSSESTVSRIRTEHFPLTLESARPSHTSQYLCASIPRGQGNTEAFFGQGTRLTVV.

The table lists this clone with a count of one. This rearrangement joins TRBV7-3 to TRBJ2-2, with 14 positions matching TRBD2. J gave up 6 bases and V 4 bases, and 1 base lay outside the gene matches. CDR1 and CDR2 (germline): SGHTA, FQGTGA. The length of the CDR3 is 15 residues. CDR3 nucleotide sequence: TGTGCCAGCAGCTGGACTAGCGGGGGGCCCGGGGAGCTGTTTTTT. Translation: CASSWTSGGPGELFF.

The chain is built from TRBV9 and TRBJ1-2, with TRBD1 identical over 9 bases. Germline CDR1 and CDR2: SGDLS and YYNGEE. V gave up 2 bases and J gave up 3 bases; unmatched junction bases: 5. There are 15 residues in the CDR3. The CDR3 sequence is CASSVGTGSHYGYTF. CDR3 nucleotide sequence: TGTGCCAGCAGCGTGGGGACAGGGTCTCACTATGGCTACACCTTC.

This chain connects TRBV5-1 to TRBJ2-2; 12 bases agree with TRBD2. V dropped 0 bases and J dropped 3; count of bases not matched to a gene: 6. CDR1 SGHRS and CDR2 YFSETQ come from the germline V gene. The CDR3 has 18 residues. In DNA form, the CDR3 reads TGCGCCAGCAGCTTGGAAACTAGCGGGGGGTCGTACACCGGGGAGCTGTTTTTT. As protein: CASSLETSGGSYTGELFF.

The chain couples TRBV5-1 to TRBJ2-7; 7 nucleotides line up with TRBD2. CDR3 length: 14 amino acids. V lost 2 bases, J lost 6 bases, and 8 bases stayed unmatched. Germline V gene sequence: CDR1 SGHRS, CDR2 YFSETQ. CDR3: CASSLRDGGSEQYF. CDR3 coding DNA: TGCGCCAGCAGCTTACGGGACGGGGGGAGCGAGCAGTACTTC. Variable domain in full (rest from reference TRBV5-1 and TRBJ2-7): KAGVTQTPRYLIKTRGQQVTLSCSPISGHRSVSWYQQTPGQGLQFLFEYFSETQRNKGNFPGRFSGRQFSNSRSEMNVSTLELGDSALYLCASSLRDGGSEQYFGPGTRLTVT.

This sequence joins TRBV18 and TRBJ1-1; D possibly corresponds to TRBD1 (5 bases). CDR1 KGHSH and CDR2 LQKENI come from the germline V gene. The length of the CDR3 is 14 residues. Trimming left V 5 bases short and J 0 bases short, with 10 bases between. The CDR3 spells CASSFTGVNTEAFF. As DNA, the CDR3 is TGTGCCAGCTCATTTACAGGAGTGAACACTGAAGCTTTCTTT.

This chain links TRBV7-9 with TRBJ2-1; 8 nucleotides align to TRBD1. The germline gives CDR1 SEHNR, CDR2 FQNEAQ (reference sequence). V shed 2 bases, J shed 10 bases, and the junction held 13 bases outside the gene matches. This CDR3 is built from 16 residues. This CDR3 reads CASSLRRGRLTGEQFF. For the CDR3, the DNA is TGTGCCAGCAGCTTACGCAGGGGGCGACTTACAGGAGAGCAGTTCTTC.

The chain uses TRBV6-5 and TRBJ1-2, with TRBD1 matching over 9 bases. The CDR3 runs 15 residues. The V gene end was trimmed by 4 bases and the J gene end by 4 bases; junction bases not matched to a gene: 7. Germline CDR1 reads MNHEY; CDR2 reads SVGAGI. This CDR3 is CASSWGQGGSYGYTF. Written as DNA, the CDR3 is TGTGCCAGCAGTTGGGGACAGGGTGGCTCCTATGGCTACACCTTC.

The chain has TRBV5-8 and TRBJ2-7, with 9 bases identical to TRBD1. V trimming: 4 bases; J trimming: 7 bases; junction bases outside the gene matches: 12. Germline loops: CDR1 SGHTS, CDR2 YDEGEE. This CDR3 has 15 amino acids. CDR3 coding DNA: TGTGCCAGCAGCCCCCGGGACAGGGTATTGGGGGAGCAGTACTTC. This translates into CASSPRDRVLGEQYF. Variable domain in full (rest from reference TRBV5-8 and TRBJ2-7): EAGVTQSPTHLIKTRGQQATLRCSPISGHTSVYWYQQALGLGLQFLLWYDEGEERNRGNFPPRFSGRQFPNYSSELNVNALELEDSALYLCASSPRDRVLGEQYFGPGTRLTVT.

This chain links TRBV4-1 with TRBJ2-5; TRBD2 matches at 8 bases. This CDR3 is built from 18 residues. With V trimmed by 3 bases and J by 4 bases, 16 bases remained unmatched. Germline values: CDR1 MGHRA, CDR2 YSYEKL. CDR3 loop: CASSQAGWASGFRETQYF. The CDR3, as DNA: TGCGCCAGCAGCCAGGCTGGGTGGGCTAGCGGGTTTAGAGAGACCCAGTACTTC.

This clone was picked up one time. The chain employs TRBV6-5 and TRBJ1-6; D call uncertain. The CDR3 sequence is 13 residues long. Deletions cut 0 bases from V and 12 bases from J, with 9 bases between. Germline loops: CDR1 MNHEY, CDR2 SVGAGI. CDR3 sequence reads: CASSYSAGIPLHF. CDR3 nucleotides: TGTGCCAGCAGTTACTCGGCGGGAATACCCCTCCACTTT.

This clone is a singleton in its sample. The chain has TRBV2 and TRBJ2-7, with 7 bases fitting TRBD1. The CDR3 is 14 residues long. Unmatched junction bases numbered 15, after V lost 4 bases and J lost 12 bases. Germline CDR1 SNHLY, CDR2 FYNNEI. DNA of the CDR3: TGTGCCAGCAGTGGTGGGCAGGGGGTGGCTTCGTGGTACTTC. Its translation: CASSGGQGVASWYF.